This T cell receptor (beta chain) came from a study of vaccination and CD4 T cells after COVID-19. Turning to the study itself: Convalescent study patients returned SARS-CoV-2 positive nasal swab PCR results, with under ten mild cases and one severe. Post-COVID samples had a sampling time that fell a median around 93 days after diagnosis (range 35 to 161).

CDR3 size: 14 residues. Germline V gene lookup returns CDR1 MNHNS and CDR2 SASEGT. V was shortened by 2 bases and J by 5 bases, with 11 bases between the two germline ends. Sequencing of cultured CD4+ T cell DNA used the Oncomine TCR Beta short-read assay. Genomic DNA was extracted from cultured CD4+ T cells. TCRdb processed the PCR reads anew with MiXCR; each CDR3 protein has one entry. Of about 20,000 distinct CDR3 sequences listed, roughly two fifths were seen once; the top ten hold 17%. Time point noted: late sampling 161 to 241 days after vaccination in three convalescent patients. Treatment: 10-day PBMC culture with coronavirus spike peptide pools or control peptides (ViraFEST assay). ViraFEST grew antigen-specific T cells using peptide pools, then sequenced TCRs. About this clonotype: The antigen remains unidentified.

The source of this sequence is a human donor who had recovered from COVID-19. The material was CD4+ T cells from blood, cultured in vitro, obtained about 7 months after SARS-CoV-2 vaccination. The J gene is TRBJ2-3, the V gene TRBV6-1; no firm D call. The CDR3 DNA follows: TGTGCCAGCAGTGAATCAAGAACGCAAGATACGCAGTATTTT. Residues: CASSESRTQDTQYF.